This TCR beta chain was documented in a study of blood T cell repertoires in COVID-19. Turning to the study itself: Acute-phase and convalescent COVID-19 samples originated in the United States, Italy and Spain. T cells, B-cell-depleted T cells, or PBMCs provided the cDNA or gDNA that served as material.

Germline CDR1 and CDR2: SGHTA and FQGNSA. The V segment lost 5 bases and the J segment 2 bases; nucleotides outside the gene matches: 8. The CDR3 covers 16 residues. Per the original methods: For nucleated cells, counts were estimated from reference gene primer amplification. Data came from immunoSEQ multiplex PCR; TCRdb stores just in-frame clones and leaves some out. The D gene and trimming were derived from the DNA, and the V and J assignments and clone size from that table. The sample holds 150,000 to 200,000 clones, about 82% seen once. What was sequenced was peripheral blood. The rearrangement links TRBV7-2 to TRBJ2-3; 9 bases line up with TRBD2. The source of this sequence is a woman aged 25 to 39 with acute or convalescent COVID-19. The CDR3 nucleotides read TGTGCCAGCAGCACCGGGGCGGGAGGGTTCACAGATACGCAGTATTTT. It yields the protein CASSTGAGGFTDTQYF.